A single sample is the source of the 20 T cell receptor beta chains below, sequenced in a study of patients and donors after allogeneic stem cell transplantation (dated by TCRdb to 2019 to 2021). The protocol used for the library was RT-PCR. These reads were obtained on a NextSeq 550. Clones were called with MiXCR by TCRdb after fastp trimmed the public reads at Q25, and only in-frame beta chains were retained. Every entry covers one CDR3 protein and lists the most common genes and DNA from its rows. This sample gives about a million distinct CDR3 sequences in total; about a sixth of them show up just once. Clones ranked in the top ten supply around 6% of the sample. The specimen sequenced was blood, either unsorted or a sorted T cell fraction (not recorded which). These receptors were obtained from a human donor who was either an allogeneic HSCT recipient or a stem cell or donor lymphocyte infusion donor (not recorded which). It is not recorded whose cells these are; they may come from a transplant donor.

The V call is TRBV13, the J call TRBJ1-6; a possible D gene is TRBD1 (5 bases). This CDR3 region has 15 residues. CDR1 PRHDT and CDR2 FYEKMQ come from the germline V gene (reference sequence). Trimming removed 6 bases at V and 6 bases at J, with 15 bases between. The CDR3 sequence is CASRPMGVGNSPLHF. The DNA of the CDR3 is TGTGCCAGCAGACCCATGGGGGTAGGTAATTCACCCCTCCACTTT.

This clonotype came up a few times. The gene calls are TRBV9 and TRBJ2-5; a weak D match, TRBD1 (5 bases). V dropped 0 bases and J dropped 5 bases, with 11 bases sitting between them. Germline loops: CDR1 SGDLS, CDR2 YYNGEE. This CDR3 contains 14 residues. The CDR3 is CASSVVGADETQYF. The CDR3 DNA is TGTGCCAGCAGCGTAGTAGGGGCGGATGAGACCCAGTACTTC.

The V gene is TRBV9, the J gene TRBJ1-6; D remains unclear. The CDR3 contains 16 residues. The V gene's germline CDR1 is SGDLS and CDR2 YYNGEE. V lost 0 bases and J 7 bases, leaving 14 bases between the germline ends. CDR3 sequence reads: CASSVATAGKNSPLHF. DNA for the CDR3: TGTGCCAGCAGCGTAGCTACCGCGGGGAAGAATTCACCCCTCCACTTT. The whole variable domain, filled in from reference TRBV9 and TRBJ1-6, reads DSGVTQTPKHLITATGQRVTLRCSPRSGDLSVYWYQQSLDQGLQFLIQYYNGEERAKGNILERFSAQQFPDLHSELNLSSLELGDSALYFCASSVATAGKNSPLHFGNGTRLTVT.

Ten or more counts support this clonotype. The J gene is TRBJ2-7, the V gene TRBV12-3 or TRBV12-4; D remains unclear. The CDR3 runs to 13 residues. The V and J ends lost 4 bases and 3 bases respectively, with 10 bases between them. The CDR3 reads CASSWQARYEQYF. DNA for the CDR3: TGTGCCAGCAGTTGGCAGGCCCGCTACGAGCAGTACTTC.

This chain joins TRBV3-1 and TRBJ2-7, with 8 bases that match TRBD1. This CDR3 is built from 15 residues. From germline, CDR1 is LGHDT and CDR2 YNNKEL (reference sequence). With V trimmed by 0 bases and J by 3 bases, 4 bases remained unmatched. CDR3 amino acids: CASSQDRGPIYEQYF. As DNA, the CDR3 is TGTGCCAGCAGCCAAGACAGGGGGCCTATCTACGAGCAGTACTTC.

This clonotype has only a few counts. The rearrangement links TRBV12-3 or TRBV12-4 to TRBJ1-3; possible D gene TRBD1, 6 bases. The CDR3 is made up of 15 amino acids. Trimming removed 6 bases from V and 0 bases from J, with 12 bases in between. The DNA of the CDR3 is TGTGCCAGCAGCCCTCAGGGGAGCTCTGGAAACACCATATATTTT. Translated, it gives CASSPQGSSGNTIYF.

This clonotype was observed a handful of times. The rearrangement links TRBV9 to TRBJ2-7; 9 bases line up with TRBD2. Germline V gene lookup returns CDR1 SGDLS and CDR2 YYNGEE. V was pared by 2 bases and J by 4 bases, with 7 bases of the junction left unmatched. This CDR3 is 15 amino acids long. CDR3 loop: CASSVTSGTLYEQYF. The CDR3 nucleotides are TGTGCCAGCAGCGTGACTAGCGGAACTTTATACGAGCAGTACTTC.

There are a few counts of this clonotype. The chain has TRBV12-3 or TRBV12-4 and TRBJ1-5, with D perhaps TRBD1 (5 bases). The ends were cut back, 4 bases at V and 4 bases at J, with 14 bases in the middle. The CDR3 length is 15 residues. DNA of the CDR3: TGTGCCAGCAGTTCCCACGACAGCCGAAATCAGCCCCAGCATTTT. Protein product: CASSSHDSRNQPQHF.

In this sample, this clonotype turned up a few times. V usage is TRBV6-1 and J usage is TRBJ2-5; TRBD2 might be the D (5 bases). CDR1 is MNHNS and CDR2 is SASEGT in the germline V gene. This CDR3 spans 14 amino acids. Trimming took 4 bases from V and 4 from J, leaving 13 bases between them. CDR3 nucleotides: TGTGCCAGCAGTGCACGGGGTGGGCGAGAGACCCAGTACTTC. It yields the protein CASSARGGRETQYF.

The chain combines TRBV11-1 with TRBJ1-5; D not certain. The CDR3 spans 18 residues. Germline CDR1 SGHAT, CDR2 FQDESV (reference sequence). The V end was cut by 5 bases, the J end by 0 bases, with 20 bases between. CDR3 sequence: CASSLNVHTETSNQPQHF. CDR3 nucleotide sequence: TGTGCCAGCAGCCTAAATGTTCATACTGAAACTAGCAATCAGCCCCAGCATTTT.

The chain recombines TRBV6-2 or TRBV6-3 with TRBJ2-1; possible D gene TRBD2, 6 bases. Trimming took 8 bases from V and 15 from J, leaving 23 bases between them. In germline, CDR1 is MNHEY, CDR2 SVGEGT. There are 13 residues in the CDR3. The CDR3 region is CASSPATGEKGFF. CDR3 nucleotide sequence: TGTGCCAGCTCACCCGCGACGGGGGAAAAGGGGTTCTTC.

The chain couples TRBV11-2 to TRBJ1-5, with TRBD1 matching 7 bases. This CDR3 is built from 16 residues. V shed 4 bases and J 1 base; nucleotides not matched to a gene: 7. Germline lookup yields CDR1 SGHAT and CDR2 FQNNGV. The CDR3 region is CASSSGTGVSNQPQHF. The CDR3 DNA reads as TGTGCCAGCAGCTCTGGCACAGGGGTAAGCAATCAGCCCCAGCATTTT.

The rearrangement links TRBV14 to TRBJ2-7; perhaps TRBD2 as D (6 bases). V was trimmed by 0 bases and J by 1 base, leaving 13 bases between them. The CDR3 length is 16 residues. Germline lookup yields CDR1 SGHDN and CDR2 FVKESK. The CDR3 nucleotides read TGTGCCAGCAGCCAAGATTCGCTTCGGGGGTCCTACGAGCAGTACTTC. Translation: CASSQDSLRGSYEQYF.

J is TRBJ1-1 and V is TRBV5-1; TRBD1 matches at 9 bases. Germline V gene sequence: CDR1 SGHRS, CDR2 YFSETQ. The ends lost 3 bases at V and 11 bases at J; junction bases unmatched: 8. The CDR3 has 13 residues. CDR3 residues: CASSSGQGRMAFF. The CDR3 nucleotides are TGCGCCAGCAGCTCTGGACAGGGGCGTATGGCTTTCTTT.

This rearrangement joins TRBV12-5 to TRBJ1-2, with 10 bases fitting TRBD1. Germline V gene data show CDR1 as LGHNT and CDR2 as FRNRAP. V shed 1 base and J 5 bases; nucleotides not matched to a gene: 10. The CDR3 runs to 17 residues. The CDR3 nucleotides read TGTGCTAGTGGTTTGGCCCCCGGGACAGGGGTTTTATATGGCTACACCTTC. Its protein is CASGLAPGTGVLYGYTF.

This clonotype was seen only a few times. This sequence joins TRBV3-1 and TRBJ2-5, with 11 bases fitting TRBD2. The V gene's germline CDR1 is LGHDT and CDR2 YNNKEL (reference sequence). CDR3 length equals 17 residues. The V segment lost 4 bases and the J segment 10 bases; nucleotides outside the gene matches: 17. The CDR3 DNA follows: TGTGCCAGCAGCCGTAGATTTAGCGGGGGGGCCGTTGGTGGCCAGTACTTC. This sequence encodes CASSRRFSGGAVGGQYF.

CDR3 protein: CASSQGGWGEQYF. As DNA, the CDR3 is TGTGCCAGCAGCCAAGGGGGATGGGGCGAGCAGTACTTC. The J gene is TRBJ2-7, the V gene TRBV3-1, with D hard to call. Germline V gives CDR1 LGHDT, CDR2 YNNKEL (reference sequence). V lost 1 base, J lost 6 bases, and 10 bases lay in between. The CDR3 is 13 amino acids.

This clonotype has a handful of counts. The rearrangement joins TRBV3-1 to TRBJ2-7, with 9 nucleotides matching TRBD2. J lost 3 bases, V lost 0 bases, and 6 bases had no gene match. Looked up from germline, CDR1 is LGHDT and CDR2 is YNNKEL (reference sequence). CDR3 length: 16 amino acids. The CDR3 spells CASSQDGATSGYEQYF. CDR3 coding DNA: TGTGCCAGCAGCCAAGATGGTGCGACTAGCGGCTACGAGCAGTACTTC.

This clonotype was observed a few times. V usage is TRBV12-3 or TRBV12-4 and J usage is TRBJ2-5; D might be TRBD1 (6 bases). Trimming took off 2 bases at V and 9 bases at J, with 10 bases between the two ends. The length of the CDR3 is 12 residues. The CDR3 spells CASSLKGVAQYF. The CDR3 bases are TGTGCCAGCAGTTTAAAGGGGGTGGCCCAGTACTTC.

The V and J genes are TRBV2 and TRBJ1-2; perhaps TRBD1 as D (6 bases). Germline V gives CDR1 SNHLY, CDR2 FYNNEI. Trimming stripped 4 bases from V and 6 bases from J, with 21 bases between. This CDR3 is 16 amino acids long. The CDR3 DNA reads as TGTGCCAGCAGTGCGGCAGGGGCCTCGAAGTCCCATGGCTACACCTTC. This translates into CASSAAGASKSHGYTF.